This TCR beta chain came from a study of blood T cell repertoires in COVID-19. This clone was observed a single time. The table came from immunoSEQ multiplex PCR; TCRdb's copy has only in-frame clones and leaves some out. The sample carries roughly 410,000 clones, roughly 86% recorded once. With 8 bases removed from V and 10 bases from J, the gap between germline ends came to 15 bases. This CDR3 contains 13 residues. Germline loops: CDR1 MRHNA, CDR2 SNTAGT. The V gene is TRBV6-4, the J gene TRBJ1-6; perhaps TRBD1 as D (5 bases). Input material: peripheral blood. This receptor was obtained from a woman aged 55-69 years with COVID-19, enrolled during active disease. The CDR3 region is CASSGRTGSPLHF. The CDR3 DNA sequence: TGTGCCAGCTCAGGGCGGACCGGGTCACCCCTCCACTTT.